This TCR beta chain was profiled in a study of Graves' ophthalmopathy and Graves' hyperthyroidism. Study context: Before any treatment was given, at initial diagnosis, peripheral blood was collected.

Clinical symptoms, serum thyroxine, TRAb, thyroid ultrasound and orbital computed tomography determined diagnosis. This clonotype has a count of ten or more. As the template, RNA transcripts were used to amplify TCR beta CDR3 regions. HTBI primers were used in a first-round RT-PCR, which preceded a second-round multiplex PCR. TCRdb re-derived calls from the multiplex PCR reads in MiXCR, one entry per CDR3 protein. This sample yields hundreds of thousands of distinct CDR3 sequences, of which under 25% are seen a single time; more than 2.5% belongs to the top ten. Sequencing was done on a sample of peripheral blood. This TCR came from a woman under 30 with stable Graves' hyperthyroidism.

Written as DNA, the CDR3 is TGTGCCAGCAGTTTATACCGACAGGGTGGGAACTATGGCTACACCTTC. Encoded protein: CASSLYRQGGNYGYTF. The chain joins TRBV28 to TRBJ1-2, with 7 bases matching TRBD1. The V segment lost 1 base and the J segment 2 bases; nucleotides outside the gene matches: 7. Looked up from germline, CDR1 is MDHEN and CDR2 is SYDVKM. The CDR3 spans 16 residues.